This T cell receptor (beta chain) was sequenced during a study of cytomegalovirus exposure and HLA in healthy donors. This clone was found a few times. J lost 5 bases, V lost 4 bases, and 10 bases had no gene match. The CDR3 runs 15 residues. The germline V gene encodes CDR1 SGHRS and CDR2 YFSETQ. In the PCR, 60 Vbeta and 13 Jbeta primers were used. The assay was immunoSEQ multiplex PCR, and TCRdb's table has in-frame clones only and misses some. This sample yields about 190,000 clones, of which approximately 70% are seen a single time; roughly 2.8% belongs to the top ten. This chain connects TRBV5-1 to TRBJ2-3, with 7 bases matching TRBD1. The sample comprised PBMCs. The source is a woman between 25 and 40 years old in good health and CMV-seropositive. The CDR3 loop reads CASSQKPGQEDTQYF. CDR3 in DNA: TGCGCCAGCAGCCAAAAACCCGGACAGGAAGATACGCAGTATTTT.